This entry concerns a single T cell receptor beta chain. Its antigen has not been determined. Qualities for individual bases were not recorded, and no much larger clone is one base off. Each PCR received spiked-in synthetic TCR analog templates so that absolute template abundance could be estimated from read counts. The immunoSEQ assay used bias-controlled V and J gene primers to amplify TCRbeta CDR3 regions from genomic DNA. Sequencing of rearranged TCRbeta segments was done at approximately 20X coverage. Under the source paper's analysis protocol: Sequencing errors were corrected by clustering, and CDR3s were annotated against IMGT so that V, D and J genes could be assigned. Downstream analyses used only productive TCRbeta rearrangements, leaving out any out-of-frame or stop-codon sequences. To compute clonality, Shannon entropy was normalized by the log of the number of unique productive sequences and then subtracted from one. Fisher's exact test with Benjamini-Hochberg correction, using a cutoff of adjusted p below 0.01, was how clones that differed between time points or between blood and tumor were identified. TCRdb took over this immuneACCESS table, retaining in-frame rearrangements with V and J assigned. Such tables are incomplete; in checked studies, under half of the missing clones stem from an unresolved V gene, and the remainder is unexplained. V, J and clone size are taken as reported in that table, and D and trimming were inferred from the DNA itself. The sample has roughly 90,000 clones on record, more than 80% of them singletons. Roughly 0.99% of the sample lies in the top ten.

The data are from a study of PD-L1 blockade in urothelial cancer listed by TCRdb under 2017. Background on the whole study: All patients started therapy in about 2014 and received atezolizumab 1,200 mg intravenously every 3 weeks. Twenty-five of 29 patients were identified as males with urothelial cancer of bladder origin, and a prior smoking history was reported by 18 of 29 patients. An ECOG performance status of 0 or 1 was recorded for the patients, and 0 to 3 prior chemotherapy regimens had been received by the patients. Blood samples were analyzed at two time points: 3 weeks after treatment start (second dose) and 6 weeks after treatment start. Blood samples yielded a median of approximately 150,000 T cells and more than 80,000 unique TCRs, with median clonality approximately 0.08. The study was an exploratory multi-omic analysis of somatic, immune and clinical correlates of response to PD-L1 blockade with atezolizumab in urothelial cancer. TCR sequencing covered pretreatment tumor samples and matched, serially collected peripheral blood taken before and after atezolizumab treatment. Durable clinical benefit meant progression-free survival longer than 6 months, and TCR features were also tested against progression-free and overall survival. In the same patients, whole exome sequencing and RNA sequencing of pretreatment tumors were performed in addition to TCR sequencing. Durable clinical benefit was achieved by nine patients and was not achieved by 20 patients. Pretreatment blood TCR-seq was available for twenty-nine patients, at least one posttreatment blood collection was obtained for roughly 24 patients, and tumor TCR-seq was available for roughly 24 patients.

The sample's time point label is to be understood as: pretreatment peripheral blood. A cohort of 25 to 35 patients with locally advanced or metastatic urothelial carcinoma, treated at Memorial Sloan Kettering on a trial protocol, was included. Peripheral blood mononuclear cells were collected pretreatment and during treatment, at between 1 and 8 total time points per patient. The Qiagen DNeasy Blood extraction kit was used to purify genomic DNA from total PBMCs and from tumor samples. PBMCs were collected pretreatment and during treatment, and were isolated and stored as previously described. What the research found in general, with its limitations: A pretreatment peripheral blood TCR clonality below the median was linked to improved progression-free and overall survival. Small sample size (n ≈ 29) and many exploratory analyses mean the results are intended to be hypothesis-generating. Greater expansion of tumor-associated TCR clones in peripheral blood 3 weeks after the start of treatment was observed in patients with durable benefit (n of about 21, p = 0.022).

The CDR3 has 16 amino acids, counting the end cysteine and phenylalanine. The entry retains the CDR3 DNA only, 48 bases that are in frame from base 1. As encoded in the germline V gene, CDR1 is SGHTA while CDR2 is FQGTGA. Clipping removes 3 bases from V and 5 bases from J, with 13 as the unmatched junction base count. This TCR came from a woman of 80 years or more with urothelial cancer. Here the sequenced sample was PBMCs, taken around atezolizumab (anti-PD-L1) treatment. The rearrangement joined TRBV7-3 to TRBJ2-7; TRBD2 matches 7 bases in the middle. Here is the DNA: TGTGCCAGCAGCTTGTTCGGAGGGCGGGAGAACCACGAGCAGTACTTC. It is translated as CASSLFGGRENHEQYF.